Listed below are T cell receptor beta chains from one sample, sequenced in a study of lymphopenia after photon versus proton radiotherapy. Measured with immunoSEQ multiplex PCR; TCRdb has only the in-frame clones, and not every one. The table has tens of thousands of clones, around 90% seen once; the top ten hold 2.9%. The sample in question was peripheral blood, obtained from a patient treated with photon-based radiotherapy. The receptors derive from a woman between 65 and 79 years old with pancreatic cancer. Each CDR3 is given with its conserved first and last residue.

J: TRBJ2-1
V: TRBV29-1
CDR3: CSVGRGGEQFF

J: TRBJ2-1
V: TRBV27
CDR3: CASSRLGYNEQFF

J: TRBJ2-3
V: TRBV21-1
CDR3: CASSKGLLVPTDTQYF

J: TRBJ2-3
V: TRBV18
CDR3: CASSLAGLAGGVADTQYF

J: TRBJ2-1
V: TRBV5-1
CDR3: CASSLVVHGHLHEQFF

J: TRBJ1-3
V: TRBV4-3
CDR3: CASSRDRSSGNTIYF

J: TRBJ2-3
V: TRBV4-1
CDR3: CASSQVPTDTQYF

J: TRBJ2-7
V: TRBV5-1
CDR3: CASSLAGGGYTPYEQYF

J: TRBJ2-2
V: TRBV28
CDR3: CASSNRVRPGELFF

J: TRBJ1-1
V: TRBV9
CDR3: CASSVRSNTEAFF

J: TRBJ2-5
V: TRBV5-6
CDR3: CASSLGPQQGAETQYF

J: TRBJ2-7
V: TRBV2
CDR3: CASSEFPGTVDEQYF

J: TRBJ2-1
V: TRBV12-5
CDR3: CASGLVLSGTSGLNEQFF

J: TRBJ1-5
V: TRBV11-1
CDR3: CASSVQGGQPQHF

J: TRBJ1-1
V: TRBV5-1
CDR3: CASSLEGGDRRAFF

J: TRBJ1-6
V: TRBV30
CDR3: CAWSGQYNSPLHF

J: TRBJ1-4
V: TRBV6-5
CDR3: CASGFEDRGREKLFF

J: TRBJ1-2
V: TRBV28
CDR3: CASRETGRYGYTF

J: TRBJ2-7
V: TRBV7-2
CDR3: CASSLHGGITYEQYF

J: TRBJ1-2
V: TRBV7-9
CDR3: CASSLGTNYGYTF

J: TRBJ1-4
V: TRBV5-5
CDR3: CASSWTGKVEKLFF

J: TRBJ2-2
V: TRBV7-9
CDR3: CASSLSPFVSGELFF

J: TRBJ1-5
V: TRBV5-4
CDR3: CASSSQGSNQPQHF

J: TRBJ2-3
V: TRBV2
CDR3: CASRANPGLAGDTQYF

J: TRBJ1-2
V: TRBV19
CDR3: CASSFDRGYGYTF

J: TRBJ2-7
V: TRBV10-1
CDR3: CASSELGARDGYEQYF

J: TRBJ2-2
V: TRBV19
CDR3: CASSIRRENTGELFF

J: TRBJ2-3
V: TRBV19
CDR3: CASKTADTQYF

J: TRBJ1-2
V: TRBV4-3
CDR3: CASSQQVGGDIGGYTF

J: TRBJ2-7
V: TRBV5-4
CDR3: CASSFSRGNTYEQYF

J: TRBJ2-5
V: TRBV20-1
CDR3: CSAKSGETQYF

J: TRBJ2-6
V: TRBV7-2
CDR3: CASSRDTSGANVLTF

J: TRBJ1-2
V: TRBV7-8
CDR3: CASSLDRVAGYTF